This TCR beta chain was captured by sequencing in a study of PD-1 blockade in classical Hodgkin lymphoma. Every single patient, without exception, relapsed after autologous stem cell transplantation, and brentuximab vedotin exposure varied. This CDR3 is built from 16 residues. Germline trimming cut 2 bases from V and 1 base from J; bases unmatched to any gene: 7. Germline V gene data show CDR1 as SEHNR and CDR2 as FQNEAQ (reference sequence). Generated by immunoSEQ multiplex PCR, the TCRdb table keeps only in-frame clones and is missing some. The sample includes roughly 19,000 clones, about 88% of them seen just once.

The V call is TRBV7-9, the J call TRBJ2-7; 8 bases are a match to TRBD2. This sequence was found in a human donor with classical Hodgkin lymphoma. The sequenced sample was peripheral blood mononuclear cells (PBMCs), obtained at baseline. CDR3 DNA: TGTGCCAGCAGCTTAACGAGCGGGGGCTTTTCCTACGAGCAGTACTTC. Protein: CASSLTSGGFSYEQYF.